These 20 T cell receptor beta chains were sequenced from one sample in a study of control samples from healthy donors and cancer patients. Clones were read by immunoSEQ multiplex PCR, and TCRdb kept only the in-frame ones, dropping some. The table includes 150,000 or so clones, 80% to 95% detected once. Material for sequencing was blood. All receptors come from a man between 18 and 35 years old in good health.

The chain uses TRBV10-3 and TRBJ2-7; D perhaps matches TRBD1 (6 bases). The CDR3 has 17 amino acids. Germline CDR1 and CDR2: ENHRY and SYGVKD. Trimming left V 8 bases short and J 6 bases short, with 29 bases between. The CDR3 is CAISHPTGQLRVVEQYF. CDR3 nucleotides: TGTGCCATCTCCCACCCAACAGGACAGCTACGAGTAGTCGAGCAGTACTTC.

This clone was seen just once. The chain recombines TRBV5-1 with TRBJ1-2; D perhaps matches TRBD1 (6 bases). The CDR3 is 17 amino acids. Germline lookup yields CDR1 SGHRS and CDR2 YFSETQ. Between the trimmed V and J ends, which lost 4 bases and 2 bases, there was a span of 21 bases. The DNA of the CDR3 is TGCGCCAGCAGCGAAATTTCGACAGGTATAAGAAACTATGGCTACACCTTC. This codes for CASSEISTGIRNYGYTF.

The genes are TRBV6-2 or TRBV6-3 and TRBJ2-1, with a weak D call TRBD2 (6 bases). Germline CDR1 and CDR2: MNHEY and SVGEGT. Trimming removed 0 bases from V and 8 bases from J, with 8 bases in between. The CDR3 has 13 residues. The CDR3 nucleotides are TGTGCCAGCAGTTACTCGAGGAGGGATGAGCAGTTCTTC. Its protein is CASSYSRRDEQFF.

The chain carries TRBV12-3 or TRBV12-4 and TRBJ1-2; D is unclear. V lost 3 bases and J 1 base, leaving 0 bases between the germline ends. The CDR3 is 11 amino acids. This CDR3 reads CASSFNYGYTF. The CDR3 bases are TGTGCCAGCAGTTTTAACTATGGCTACACCTTC.

The gene calls are TRBV7-9 and TRBJ2-2; 7 bases fit TRBD1. The germline V gene encodes CDR1 SEHNR and CDR2 FQNEAQ (reference sequence). CDR3 length equals 15 residues. V was clipped by 1 base and J by 5 bases; unmatched bases: 4. The CDR3 bases are TGTGCCAGCAGCTTAGACGTACAGGGGACCGGGGAGCTGTTTTTT. Translated: CASSLDVQGTGELFF.

The chain carries TRBV6-5 and TRBJ1-1, with 7 bases fitting TRBD1. Germline V gives CDR1 MNHEY, CDR2 SVGAGI. The CDR3 consists of 12 residues. V shed 11 bases, J shed 4 bases, and the junction held 7 bases outside the gene matches. CDR3 nucleotide sequence: TGTGCCTCCCAGGGGGGGCTCACTGAAGCTTTCTTT. It specifies CASQGGLTEAFF.

The chain carries TRBV7-6 and TRBJ2-3; a weak D match, TRBD2 (6 bases). The CDR3 extends over 15 amino acids. The germline V and J ends were trimmed by 3 bases and 5 bases, with 15 bases remaining between them. In germline, CDR1 is SGHVS, CDR2 FNYEAQ. CDR3 coding DNA: TGTGCCAGCAGCTTTTCGGGAGACGGTAAAGATACGCAGTATTTT. Its translation: CASSFSGDGKDTQYF.

The chain has TRBV18 and TRBJ1-2; TRBD1 aligns across 12 bases. After removal of 3 bases from V and 4 bases from J, the junction contained 9 bases not matched to a gene. Germline CDR1 reads KGHSH; CDR2 reads LQKENI. This CDR3 is built from 17 residues. CDR3 sequence reads: CASSPGQGALGLYGYTF. As DNA, the CDR3 is TGTGCCAGCTCACCGGGACAGGGGGCTCTGGGGCTCTATGGCTACACCTTC.

The V call is TRBV6-5, the J call TRBJ2-7; D is undetermined. This CDR3 spans 13 amino acids. V lost 0 bases and J lost 2, with 5 bases in between. Germline V gene data show CDR1 as MNHEY and CDR2 as SVGAGI. The CDR3 loop reads CASSYSYAYEQYF. CDR3 in DNA: TGTGCCAGCAGTTACTCGTACGCCTACGAGCAGTACTTC.

The chain carries TRBV25-1 and TRBJ1-4; D is undetermined. This CDR3 is 12 amino acids long. Trimming removed 4 bases at V and 5 bases at J, with 5 bases between. Germline-derived CDR1 and CDR2 are MGHDK and SYGVNS. CDR3: CASSVMNEKLFF. The CDR3 region has the DNA TGTGCCAGCAGTGTTATGAATGAAAAACTGTTTTTT. The entire variable domain, with the rest obtained from reference TRBV25-1 and TRBJ1-4, is as follows: EADIYQTPRYLVIGTGKKITLECSQTMGHDKMYWYQQDPGMELHLIHYSYGVNSTEKGDLSSESTVSRIRTEHFPLTLESARPSHTSQYLCASSVMNEKLFFGSGTQLSVL.

J is TRBJ1-1 and V is TRBV12-3 or TRBV12-4; TRBD1 might be the D (5 bases). This CDR3 spans 13 amino acids. Trimming stripped 3 bases from V and 6 bases from J, with 11 bases between. CDR3 DNA sequence: TGTGCCAGCAGTTTGGGACCTACCGCTGAAGCTTTCTTT. The encoded protein is CASSLGPTAEAFF.

The V and J genes are TRBV9 and TRBJ2-2, with D perhaps matching TRBD2 (6 bases). Between the trimmed V and J ends, which lost 2 bases and 2 bases, there was a span of 10 bases. The CDR3 is 15 amino acids. Germline V gene lookup returns CDR1 SGDLS and CDR2 YYNGEE. CDR3 amino acids: CASSVAGINTGELFF. The CDR3 nucleotides read TGTGCCAGCAGCGTTGCGGGGATTAACACCGGGGAGCTGTTTTTT.

The rearrangement links TRBV5-4 to TRBJ2-1; TRBD1 agrees at 8 bases. The CDR3 is 15 amino acids. Trimming took 4 bases from V and 8 from J; bases not matched to a gene: 11. Germline V CDR1 and CDR2: SGHNT, YYREEE (reference sequence). CDR3 region: CASSQRQGIVDEQFF. The CDR3 nucleotides read TGTGCCAGCAGCCAGCGACAGGGGATTGTAGATGAGCAGTTCTTC.

V and J are TRBV6-5 and TRBJ2-5; TRBD2 might be the D (7 bases). The CDR3 is 16 residues long. CDR1 is MNHEY and CDR2 is SVGAGI in the germline V gene. Trimming shortened V by 0 bases and J by 5 bases, and 16 bases separated the two germline ends. DNA of the CDR3: TGTGCCAGCAGTTACTCAGGGCGGGGGCCCGGGGAGACCCAGTACTTC. Protein sequence: CASSYSGRGPGETQYF.

CDR3 nucleotides: TGTGCCAGCAGCGCCTATGGCCCCTACAATGAGCAGTTCTTC. This sequence encodes CASSAYGPYNEQFF. The chain employs TRBV6-5 and TRBJ2-1; D is uncertain. V gave up 6 bases and J gave up 2 bases, with 11 bases separating them. This CDR3 is built from 14 residues. Germline CDR1 and CDR2: MNHEY and SVGAGI.

The chain recombines TRBV6-6 with TRBJ2-3; no definite D call. V lost 7 bases to trimming and J lost 8 bases, with 16 bases between them. The CDR3 is made up of 13 amino acids. The germline V gene encodes CDR1 MNHNY and CDR2 SVGAGI (reference sequence). Written as DNA, the CDR3 is TGTGCCAGCACCTACACGCCTCAAAGTACGCAGTATTTT. Translated, it gives CASTYTPQSTQYF.

This clone showed up just once. V usage is TRBV6-1 and J usage is TRBJ1-1; unclear D gene. The CDR3 consists of 16 residues. CDR1 and CDR2 (germline): MNHNS, SASEGT. V lost 2 bases, J lost 3 bases, and 16 bases lay in between. CDR3 coding DNA: TGTGCCAGCAGTGAAATAATAAGGTTAGACGACACTGAAGCTTTCTTT. This translates into CASSEIIRLDDTEAFF.

CDR3 in amino acids: CASRDGGYGYTF. As DNA, the CDR3 is TGTGCCAGCAGAGATGGCGGTTATGGCTACACCTTC. This chain connects TRBV12-3 or TRBV12-4 to TRBJ1-2; D is unclear. Trimming removed 6 bases at V and 5 bases at J, with 10 bases between. There are 12 residues in the CDR3.

V and J are TRBV10-3 and TRBJ1-2; D unresolved. V lost 0 bases, J lost 7 bases, and 9 bases lay in between. The CDR3 consists of 13 residues. Germline V gives CDR1 ENHRY, CDR2 SYGVKD. The CDR3: CAISESERLGYTF. DNA of the CDR3: TGTGCCATCAGTGAGTCGGAGAGACTTGGCTACACCTTC.

CDR3 residues: CASSLWGAQNSPLHF. CDR3 nucleotides: TGCGCCAGCAGCTTGTGGGGGGCCCAAAATTCACCCCTCCACTTT. This chain joins TRBV5-1 and TRBJ1-6, with D tentatively TRBD1 (6 bases). V lost 1 base and J 7 bases, leaving 12 bases between the germline ends. The CDR3 has 15 amino acids. Germline V gene lookup returns CDR1 SGHRS and CDR2 YFSETQ.